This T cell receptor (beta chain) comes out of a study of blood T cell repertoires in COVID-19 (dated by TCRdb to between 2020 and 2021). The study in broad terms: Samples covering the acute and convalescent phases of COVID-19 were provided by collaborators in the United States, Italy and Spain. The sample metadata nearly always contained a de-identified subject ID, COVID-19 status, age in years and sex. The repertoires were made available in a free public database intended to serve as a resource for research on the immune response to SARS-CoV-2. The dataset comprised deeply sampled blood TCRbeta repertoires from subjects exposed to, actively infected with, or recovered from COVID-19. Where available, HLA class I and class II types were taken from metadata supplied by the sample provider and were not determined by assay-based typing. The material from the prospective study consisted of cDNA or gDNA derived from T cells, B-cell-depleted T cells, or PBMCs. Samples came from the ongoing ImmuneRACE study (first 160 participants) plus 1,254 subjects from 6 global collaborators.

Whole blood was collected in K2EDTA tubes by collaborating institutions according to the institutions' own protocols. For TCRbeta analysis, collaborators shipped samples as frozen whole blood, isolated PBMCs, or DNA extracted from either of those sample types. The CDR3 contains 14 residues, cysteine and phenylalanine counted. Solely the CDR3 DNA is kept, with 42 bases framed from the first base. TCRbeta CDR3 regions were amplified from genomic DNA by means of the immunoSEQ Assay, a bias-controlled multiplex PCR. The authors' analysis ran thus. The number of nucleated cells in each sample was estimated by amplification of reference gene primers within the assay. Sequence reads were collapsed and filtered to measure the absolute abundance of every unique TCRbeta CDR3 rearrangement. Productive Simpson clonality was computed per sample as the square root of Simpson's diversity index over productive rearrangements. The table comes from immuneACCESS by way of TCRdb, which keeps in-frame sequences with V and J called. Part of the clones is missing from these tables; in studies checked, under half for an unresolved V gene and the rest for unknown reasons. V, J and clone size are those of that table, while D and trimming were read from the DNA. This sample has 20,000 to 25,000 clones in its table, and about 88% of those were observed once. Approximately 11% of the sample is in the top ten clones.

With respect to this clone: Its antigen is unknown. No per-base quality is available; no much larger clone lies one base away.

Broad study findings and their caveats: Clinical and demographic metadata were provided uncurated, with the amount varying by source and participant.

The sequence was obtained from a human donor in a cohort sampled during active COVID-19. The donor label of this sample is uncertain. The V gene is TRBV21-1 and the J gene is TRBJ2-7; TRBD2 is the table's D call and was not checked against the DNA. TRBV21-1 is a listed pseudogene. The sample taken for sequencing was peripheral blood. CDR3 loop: CASNRPGKLYEQYF. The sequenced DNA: TGTGCCAGCAACCGTCCCGGTAAACTCTACGAGCAGTACTTC.